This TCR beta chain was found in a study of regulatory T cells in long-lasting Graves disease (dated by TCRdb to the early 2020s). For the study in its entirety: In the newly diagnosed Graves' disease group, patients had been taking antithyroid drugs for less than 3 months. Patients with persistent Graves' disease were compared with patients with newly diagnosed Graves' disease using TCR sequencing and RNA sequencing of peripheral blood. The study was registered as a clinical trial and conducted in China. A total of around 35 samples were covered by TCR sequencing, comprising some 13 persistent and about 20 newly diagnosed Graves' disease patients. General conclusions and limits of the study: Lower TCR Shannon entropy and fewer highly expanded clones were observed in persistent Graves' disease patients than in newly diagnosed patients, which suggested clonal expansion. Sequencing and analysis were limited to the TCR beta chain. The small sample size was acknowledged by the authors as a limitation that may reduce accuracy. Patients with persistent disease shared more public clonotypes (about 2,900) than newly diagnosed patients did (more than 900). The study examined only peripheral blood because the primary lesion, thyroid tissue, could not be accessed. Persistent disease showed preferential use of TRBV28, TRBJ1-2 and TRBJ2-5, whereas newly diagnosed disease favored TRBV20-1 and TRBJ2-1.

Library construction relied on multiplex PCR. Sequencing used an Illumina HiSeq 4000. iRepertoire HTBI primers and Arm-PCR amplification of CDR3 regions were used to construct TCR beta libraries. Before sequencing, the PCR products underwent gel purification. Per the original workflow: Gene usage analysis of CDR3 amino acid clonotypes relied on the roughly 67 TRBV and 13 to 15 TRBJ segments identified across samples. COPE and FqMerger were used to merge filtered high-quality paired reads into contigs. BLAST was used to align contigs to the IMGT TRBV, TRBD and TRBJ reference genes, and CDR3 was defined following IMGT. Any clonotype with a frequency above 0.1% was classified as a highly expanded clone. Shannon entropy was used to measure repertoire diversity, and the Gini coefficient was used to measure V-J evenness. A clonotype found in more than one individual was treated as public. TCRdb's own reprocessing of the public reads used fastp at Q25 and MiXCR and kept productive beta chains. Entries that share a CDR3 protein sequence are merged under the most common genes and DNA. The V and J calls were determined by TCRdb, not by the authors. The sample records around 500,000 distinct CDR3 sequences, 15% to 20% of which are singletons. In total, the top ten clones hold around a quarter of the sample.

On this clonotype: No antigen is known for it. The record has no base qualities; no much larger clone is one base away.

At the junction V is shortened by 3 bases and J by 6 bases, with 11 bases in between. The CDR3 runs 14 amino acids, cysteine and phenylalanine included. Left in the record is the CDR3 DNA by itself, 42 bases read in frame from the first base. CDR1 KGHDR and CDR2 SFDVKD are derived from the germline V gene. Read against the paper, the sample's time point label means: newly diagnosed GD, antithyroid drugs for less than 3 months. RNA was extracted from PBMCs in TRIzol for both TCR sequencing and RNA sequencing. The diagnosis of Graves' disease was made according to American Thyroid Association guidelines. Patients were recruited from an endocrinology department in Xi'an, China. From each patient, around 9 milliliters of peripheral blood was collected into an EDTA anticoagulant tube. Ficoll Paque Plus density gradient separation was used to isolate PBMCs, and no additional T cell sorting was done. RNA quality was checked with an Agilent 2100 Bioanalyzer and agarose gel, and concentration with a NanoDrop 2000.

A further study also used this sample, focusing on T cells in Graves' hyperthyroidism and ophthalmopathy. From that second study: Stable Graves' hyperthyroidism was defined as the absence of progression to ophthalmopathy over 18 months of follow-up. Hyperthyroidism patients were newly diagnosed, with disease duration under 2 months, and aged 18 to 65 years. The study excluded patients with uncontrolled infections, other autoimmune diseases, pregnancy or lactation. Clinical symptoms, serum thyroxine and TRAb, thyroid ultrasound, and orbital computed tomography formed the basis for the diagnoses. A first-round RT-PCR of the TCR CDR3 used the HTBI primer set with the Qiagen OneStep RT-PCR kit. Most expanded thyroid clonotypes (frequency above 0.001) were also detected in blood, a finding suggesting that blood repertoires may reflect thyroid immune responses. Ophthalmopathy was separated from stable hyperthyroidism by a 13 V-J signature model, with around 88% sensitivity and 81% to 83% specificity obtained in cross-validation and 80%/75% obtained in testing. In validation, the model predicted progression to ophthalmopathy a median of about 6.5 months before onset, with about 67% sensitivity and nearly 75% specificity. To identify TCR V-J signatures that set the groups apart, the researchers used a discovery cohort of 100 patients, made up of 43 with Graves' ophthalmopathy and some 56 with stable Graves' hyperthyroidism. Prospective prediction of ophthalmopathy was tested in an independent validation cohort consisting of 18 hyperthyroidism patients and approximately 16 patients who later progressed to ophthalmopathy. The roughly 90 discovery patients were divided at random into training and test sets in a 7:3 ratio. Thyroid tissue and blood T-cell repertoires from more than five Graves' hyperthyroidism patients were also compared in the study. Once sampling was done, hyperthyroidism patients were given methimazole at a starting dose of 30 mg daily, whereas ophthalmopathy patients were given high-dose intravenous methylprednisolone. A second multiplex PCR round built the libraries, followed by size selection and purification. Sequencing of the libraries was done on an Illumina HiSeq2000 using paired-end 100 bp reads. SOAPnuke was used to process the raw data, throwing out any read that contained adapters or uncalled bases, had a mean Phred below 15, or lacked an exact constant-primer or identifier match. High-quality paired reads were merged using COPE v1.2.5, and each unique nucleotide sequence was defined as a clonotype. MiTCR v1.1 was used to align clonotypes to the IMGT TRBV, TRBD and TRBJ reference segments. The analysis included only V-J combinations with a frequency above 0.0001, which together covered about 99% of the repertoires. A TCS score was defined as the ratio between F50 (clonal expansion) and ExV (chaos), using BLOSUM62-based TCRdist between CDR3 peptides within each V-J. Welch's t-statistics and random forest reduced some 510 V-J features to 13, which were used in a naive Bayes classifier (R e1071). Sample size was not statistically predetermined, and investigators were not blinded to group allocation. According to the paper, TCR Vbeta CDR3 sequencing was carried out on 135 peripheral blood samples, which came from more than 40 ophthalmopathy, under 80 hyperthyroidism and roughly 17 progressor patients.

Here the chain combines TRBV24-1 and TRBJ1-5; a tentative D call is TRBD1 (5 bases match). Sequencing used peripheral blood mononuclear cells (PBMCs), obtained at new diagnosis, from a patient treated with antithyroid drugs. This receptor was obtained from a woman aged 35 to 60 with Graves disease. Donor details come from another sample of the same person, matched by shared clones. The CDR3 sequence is CATSDGLGGQPQHF. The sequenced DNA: TGTGCCACCAGTGATGGGCTGGGGGGTCAGCCCCAGCATTTT.